Listed below are T cell receptor beta chains from one sample, sequenced in a study of cytomegalovirus exposure and HLA in healthy donors. TCRdb's copy holds only in-frame clones and misses some; the assay was immunoSEQ multiplex PCR. The sample includes some 96,000 clones, about 75% of them seen just once. Sequences were obtained from PBMCs. The receptors were sampled from a man in his forties or fifties in good health and CMV-seropositive. CDR3s include the opening cysteine and the closing phenylalanine or tryptophan.

length,J,V,CDR3
16,TRBJ2-1,TRBV23-1,CASSQSTSGAYNEQFF
15,TRBJ1-5,TRBV18,CASSPRGRGDQPQHF
14,TRBJ2-3,TRBV6-5,CASSIAGGQDTQYF
14,TRBJ1-1,TRBV29-1,CSVYGQTGNTEAFF
12,TRBJ1-1,TRBV29-1,CSASQVNTEAFF
14,TRBJ2-5,TRBV6-5,CASSRDSDQETQYF
15,TRBJ2-3,TRBV4-1,CASSQVFLSTDTQYF
13,TRBJ2-1,TRBV14,CASSQARYNEQFF
17,TRBJ2-5,TRBV18,CASSPKLERPSGETQYF
14,TRBJ1-1,TRBV6-4,CASRSGGEDPEAFF
14,TRBJ1-2,TRBV5-1,CASSLAGGNYGYTF
12,.,TRBV10-3,CAISTVSYEQYF
14,TRBJ2-3,TRBV30,CAWLGALGTDTQYF
17,TRBJ2-3,TRBV11-2,CASSLGTSGRWEDTQYF
15,TRBJ1-1,TRBV5-1,CASSSGQGALTEAFF
16,TRBJ2-3,TRBV9,CASSIPLAGITDTQYF
13,TRBJ1-1,TRBV5-1,CASSLKRGTEAFF
14,TRBJ2-4,TRBV6-5,CARKERLTGCIQYF
17,TRBJ2-7,TRBV19,CASSTLPSGRTHYEQYF
15,TRBJ2-3,TRBV2,CASSGLAGGTDTQYF
15,TRBJ2-7,TRBV10-3,CAISAGQGSSYEQYF
17,TRBJ2-1,TRBV7-9,CASSLGVGSAGSNEQFF
18,TRBJ2-1,TRBV7-8,CASSLRRLAAVWDNEQFF
14,TRBJ1-1,TRBV6-1,CASRAGTGGTEAFF
14,TRBJ2-1,TRBV6-1,CASGWDSSYNEQFF
16,TRBJ2-1,TRBV4-1,CASSQVTSGRANEQFF
15,TRBJ1-2,TRBV9,CASSVGDRANYGYTF
16,TRBJ2-7,TRBV4-3,CASSQGEVGSGYEQYF
15,TRBJ1-2,TRBV5-4,CASSPGQNPNYGYTF
17,TRBJ2-5,TRBV19,CASSPSISLEGVETQYF
15,TRBJ2-2,TRBV2,CASRLAGTNTGELFF
12,TRBJ2-1,TRBV7-2,CASSFLPIEQFF
17,TRBJ2-3,TRBV19,CASSMGTSGTHTDTQYF
15,TRBJ1-5,TRBV9,CASSVGTAGGQPQHF
18,TRBJ2-3,TRBV4-2,CASSQEPSGGVGTDTQYF
14,TRBJ2-6,TRBV18,CASSGSSGANVLTF
13,TRBJ2-1,TRBV9,CASSADSYNEQFF
13,TRBJ1-1,TRBV7-9,CASSSSSDTEAFF
14,TRBJ2-7,TRBV29-1,CSVEGQGSSYEQYF
16,.,TRBV7-9,CASSFGGPTSGDEQYF
13,TRBJ2-5,TRBV5-4,CASSSLAEETQYF
16,TRBJ2-7,TRBV7-9,CASSLGLAGTYYEQYF
14,TRBJ2-3,TRBV10-3,CAISVGQDTDTQYF
15,TRBJ1-4,TRBV27,CASSLKSGRNEKLFF